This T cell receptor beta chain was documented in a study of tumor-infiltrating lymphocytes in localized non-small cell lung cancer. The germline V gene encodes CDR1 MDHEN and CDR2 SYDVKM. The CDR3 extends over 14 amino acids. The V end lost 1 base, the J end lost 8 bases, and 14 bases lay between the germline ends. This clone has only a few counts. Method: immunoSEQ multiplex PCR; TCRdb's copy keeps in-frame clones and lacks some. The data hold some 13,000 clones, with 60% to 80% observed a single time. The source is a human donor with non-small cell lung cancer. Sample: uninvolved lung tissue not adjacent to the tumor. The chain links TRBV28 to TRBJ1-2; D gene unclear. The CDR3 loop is CASSLLWQIKGYTF. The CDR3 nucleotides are TGTGCCAGCAGTTTATTGTGGCAAATTAAAGGCTACACCTTC.